These T cell receptor beta chains were read from a single sample in a study of T cells in localized non-small cell lung cancer. Libraries were prepared by immunoSEQ multiplex PCR; TCRdb keeps only in-frame clonotypes and omits some of them. The sample lists about 35,000 clones; over 70% were seen once. The material was peripheral blood, obtained before any cancer treatment. Source of these receptors: a male donor older than 55 with stage III squamous cell lung carcinoma. Both conserved end residues are part of each CDR3. A D gene is named only where the DNA matches it firmly. Where a row states a size, it is once, few, many or the class of an expanded clone; other rows omit it.

J gene	V gene	D gene	clone size	CDR3 length	CDR3 protein	CDR3 DNA
TRBJ1-2	TRBV5-1	TRBD1	.	15	CASSLGGQGATGYTF	TGCGCCAGCAGCTTGGGAGGCCAGGGGGCGACTGGCTACACCTTC
TRBJ1-1	TRBV5-1	.	.	13	CASSLGALSEAFF	TGCGCCAGCAGCTTGGGGGCCCTTTCTGAAGCTTTCTTT
TRBJ1-5	TRBV27	.	.	15	CASSPWDGGNQPQHF	TGTGCCAGCAGCCCATGGGATGGGGGCAATCAGCCCCAGCATTTT
TRBJ2-7	TRBV4-1	TRBD1	.	14	CASSQWTGAYEQYF	TGCGCCAGCAGCCAATGGACAGGGGCCTACGAGCAGTACTTC
TRBJ2-7	TRBV6-1	.	few	11	CASILGYEQYF	TGTGCCAGCATCCTCGGCTACGAGCAGTACTTC
TRBJ2-3	TRBV27	.	.	15	CASSPVAASTDTQYF	TGTGCCAGCAGCCCAGTGGCAGCCAGCACAGATACGCAGTATTTT
TRBJ1-3	TRBV4-1	.	.	15	CASSTGQSGGNTIYF	TGCGCCAGCAGCACTGGACAGTCGGGTGGAAACACCATATATTTT
TRBJ2-3	TRBV5-4	TRBD2	.	14	CASSLTSDTDTQYF	TGTGCCAGCAGTTTGACTAGCGACACAGATACGCAGTATTTT
TRBJ2-2	TRBV27	TRBD2	.	18	CASSSSGTSGLDTGELFF	TGTGCCAGCAGTTCTTCCGGGACTAGCGGGCTGGACACCGGGGAGCTGTTTTTT
TRBJ2-7	TRBV5-1	TRBD2	.	19	CASSLDPARTSGLTYEQYF	TGCGCCAGCAGCTTGGATCCAGCTAGGACTAGCGGCCTTACCTACGAGCAGTACTTC
TRBJ2-1	TRBV30	.	.	15	CAWSGARGTNNEQFF	TGTGCCTGGAGTGGGGCGAGGGGGACGAACAATGAGCAGTTCTTC
TRBJ1-5	TRBV6-6	TRBD1	.	13	CASTSTGDQPQHF	TGTGCCAGCACCTCGACAGGGGACCAGCCCCAGCATTTT
TRBJ2-3	TRBV30	TRBD2	.	15	CAWATGGSGTDTQYF	TGTGCCTGGGCTACAGGCGGGAGCGGCACAGATACGCAGTATTTT
TRBJ2-1	TRBV9	TRBD2	.	14	CASSYAGGENEQFF	TGTGCCAGCAGCTATGCGGGAGGTGAGAATGAGCAGTTCTTC
TRBJ1-5	TRBV30	.	.	17	CAWEPKSGGPSNQPQHF	TGTGCCTGGGAGCCTAAGAGCGGGGGCCCTAGCAATCAGCCCCAGCATTTT
TRBJ2-1	TRBV19	TRBD2	.	18	CASRRKAGAQGSYNEQFF	TGTGCCAGTAGAAGGAAAGCGGGGGCCCAAGGCTCCTACAATGAGCAGTTCTTC
TRBJ2-4	TRBV19	.	.	12	CASSIAKNIQYF	TGTGCCAGTAGTATAGCCAAAAACATTCAGTACTTC
TRBJ2-7	TRBV7-2	.	.	12	CASSGNTYEQYF	TGTGCCAGCAGCGGTAACACCTACGAGCAGTACTTC
TRBJ2-3	TRBV9	.	.	13	CASSVARDDTQYF	TGTGCCAGCAGCGTAGCGAGGGACGATACGCAGTATTTT
TRBJ2-3	TRBV10-1	.	.	15	CASSERGRALDTQYF	TGCGCCAGCAGTGAGAGGGGGAGGGCCCTGGATACGCAGTATTTT
TRBJ2-7	TRBV5-1	TRBD1	.	13	CASSPGQGPEQYF	TGCGCCAGCAGCCCGGGACAGGGCCCCGAGCAGTACTTC
TRBJ2-6	TRBV30	TRBD1	.	16	CAYQQGANSGANVLTF	TGTGCATACCAACAGGGGGCGAACTCTGGGGCCAACGTCCTGACTTTC
TRBJ1-1	TRBV10-3	.	few	13	CATVLRTDTEAFF	TGTGCCACCGTACTTCGGACCGACACTGAAGCTTTCTTT
TRBJ2-2	TRBV6-5	TRBD2	.	15	CASSYRTSGEGELFF	TGTGCCAGCAGTTACCGGACTAGCGGGGAGGGGGAGCTGTTTTTT
TRBJ2-5	TRBV7-9	.	.	15	CASSPSRTGQETQYF	TGTGCCAGCAGCCCTTCCAGGACGGGACAAGAGACCCAGTACTTC
TRBJ2-5	TRBV29-1	.	.	14	CSVVGQSSQETQYF	TGCAGCGTTGTCGGACAGTCCTCACAAGAGACCCAGTACTTC
TRBJ1-1	TRBV25-1	.	once	14	CASSDEPGSTEAFF	TGTGCCAGCAGTGATGAGCCGGGGAGCACTGAAGCTTTCTTT
TRBJ2-5	TRBV6-5	TRBD2	.	15	CASSIGTSGKETQYF	TGTGCCAGCAGTATCGGGACTAGCGGAAAAGAGACCCAGTACTTC
TRBJ1-4	TRBV2	TRBD1	.	15	CASSTDRGPGEKLFF	TGTGCCAGCAGTACCGACAGGGGGCCAGGAGAAAAACTGTTTTTT
TRBJ1-1	TRBV4-2	.	.	14	CASSQDSKATEAFF	TGTGCCAGCAGCCAAGACAGCAAGGCCACTGAAGCTTTCTTT
TRBJ2-2	TRBV2	.	.	15	CASSELRSNTGELFF	TGTGCCAGCAGTGAGCTTCGATCGAACACCGGGGAGCTGTTTTTT
TRBJ2-2	TRBV9	.	.	15	CASSVLARNTGELFF	TGTGCCAGCAGCGTCCTAGCGAGAAACACCGGGGAGCTGTTTTTT
TRBJ1-4	TRBV15	TRBD1	few	15	CATSGQGAANEKLFF	TGTGCCACCAGCGGCCAGGGGGCGGCTAATGAAAAACTGTTTTTT
TRBJ1-3	TRBV30	TRBD1	.	14	CAWSEGGTGNTIYF	TGTGCCTGGAGTGAAGGGGGCACTGGAAACACCATATATTTT
TRBJ1-2	TRBV11-2	TRBD1	.	14	CASTTGQGPNGYTF	TGTGCCAGCACCACCGGACAGGGCCCCAACGGCTACACCTTC
TRBJ1-1	TRBV9	.	.	13	CASSVAPNTEAFF	TGTGCCAGCAGCGTAGCACCGAACACTGAAGCTTTCTTT
TRBJ2-2	TRBV9	.	.	16	CASSPRPTISTGELLF	TGTGCCAGCAGCCCCCGACCCACTATTTCCACCGGGGAGCTGCTTTTT
TRBJ2-2	TRBV5-8	.	.	15	CASSFRQANTGELFF	TGTGCCAGCAGCTTTAGGCAGGCGAACACCGGGGAGCTGTTTTTT
TRBJ2-3	TRBV2	TRBD1	.	14	CAGSPGQGADTQYF	TGTGCCGGCAGTCCAGGACAGGGGGCCGATACGCAGTATTTT
TRBJ1-5	TRBV19	TRBD1	.	15	CASSSDRAGGEPQHF	TGTGCCAGTAGTTCCGACCGGGCAGGGGGCGAGCCCCAGCATTTT
TRBJ1-3	TRBV6-5	.	few	15	CASSYARDGRNTIYF	TGTGCCAGCAGTTACGCACGGGACGGCCGAAACACCATATATTTT
TRBJ2-1	TRBV7-2	.	.	13	CASSFSEGNEQFF	TGTGCCAGCAGCTTCAGTGAGGGCAATGAGCAGTTCTTC
TRBJ2-1	TRBV6-5	TRBD1	.	13	CASSTPDRGGQFF	TGTGCCAGCAGCACACCCGACAGGGGCGGGCAGTTCTTC
TRBJ2-2	TRBV11-3	.	.	13	CASSLDPPGELFF	TGTGCCAGCAGCTTAGATCCCCCCGGGGAGCTGTTTTTT
TRBJ1-1	TRBV11-2	.	.	13	CASSPGSGTEAFF	TGTGCCAGCAGCCCGGGGAGTGGCACTGAAGCTTTCTTT
TRBJ2-1	TRBV7-3	.	.	13	CASSFSSHNEQFF	TGTGCCAGCAGCTTTTCGAGTCACAATGAGCAGTTCTTC